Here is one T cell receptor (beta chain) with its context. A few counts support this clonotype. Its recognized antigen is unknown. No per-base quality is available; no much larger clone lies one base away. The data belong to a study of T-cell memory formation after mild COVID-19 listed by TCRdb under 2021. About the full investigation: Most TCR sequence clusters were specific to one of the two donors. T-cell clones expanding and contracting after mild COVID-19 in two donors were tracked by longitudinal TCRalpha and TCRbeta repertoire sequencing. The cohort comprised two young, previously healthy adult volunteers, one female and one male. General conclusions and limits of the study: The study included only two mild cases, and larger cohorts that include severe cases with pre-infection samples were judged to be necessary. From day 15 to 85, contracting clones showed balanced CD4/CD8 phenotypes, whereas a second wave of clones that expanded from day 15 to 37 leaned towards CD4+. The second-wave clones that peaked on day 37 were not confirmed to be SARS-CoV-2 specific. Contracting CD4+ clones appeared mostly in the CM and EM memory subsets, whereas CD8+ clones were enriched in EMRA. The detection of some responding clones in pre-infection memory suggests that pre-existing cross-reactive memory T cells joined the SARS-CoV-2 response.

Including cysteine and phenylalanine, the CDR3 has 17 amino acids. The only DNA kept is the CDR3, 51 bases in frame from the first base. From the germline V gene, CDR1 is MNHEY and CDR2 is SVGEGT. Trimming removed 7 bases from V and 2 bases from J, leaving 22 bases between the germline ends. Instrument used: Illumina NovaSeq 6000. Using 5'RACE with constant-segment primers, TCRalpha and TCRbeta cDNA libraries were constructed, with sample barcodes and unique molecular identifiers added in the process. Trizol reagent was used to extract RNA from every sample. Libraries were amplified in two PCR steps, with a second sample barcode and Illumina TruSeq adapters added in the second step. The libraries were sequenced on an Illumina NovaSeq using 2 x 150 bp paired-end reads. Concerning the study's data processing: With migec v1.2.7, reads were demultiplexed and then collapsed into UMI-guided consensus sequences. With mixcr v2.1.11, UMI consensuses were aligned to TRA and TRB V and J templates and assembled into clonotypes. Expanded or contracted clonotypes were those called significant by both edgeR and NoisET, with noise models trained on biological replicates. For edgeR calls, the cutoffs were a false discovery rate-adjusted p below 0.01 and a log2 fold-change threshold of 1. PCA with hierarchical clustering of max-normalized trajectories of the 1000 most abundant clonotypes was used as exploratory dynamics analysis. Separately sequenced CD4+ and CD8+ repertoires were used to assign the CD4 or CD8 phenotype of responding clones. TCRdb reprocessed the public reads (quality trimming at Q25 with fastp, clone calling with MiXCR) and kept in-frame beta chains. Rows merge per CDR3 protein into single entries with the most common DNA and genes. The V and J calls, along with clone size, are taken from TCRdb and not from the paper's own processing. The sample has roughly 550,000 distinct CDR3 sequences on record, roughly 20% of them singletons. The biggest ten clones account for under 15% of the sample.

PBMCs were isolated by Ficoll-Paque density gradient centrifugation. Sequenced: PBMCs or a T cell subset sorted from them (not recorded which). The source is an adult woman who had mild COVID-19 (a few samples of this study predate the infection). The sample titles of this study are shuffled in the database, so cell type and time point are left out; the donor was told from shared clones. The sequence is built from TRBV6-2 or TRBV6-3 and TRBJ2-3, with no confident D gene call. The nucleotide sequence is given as TGTGCCAGCAACCCCCAACCATACCTGCCCGACACAGATACGCAGTATTTT. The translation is CASNPQPYLPDTDTQYF.